One TCR beta chain is described in this entry. Its antigen is as yet unknown. Libraries were prepared by immunoSEQ multiplex PCR; TCRdb keeps only in-frame clonotypes and omits some of them. The data contain around 240,000 clones, almost 90% of them singletons. From germline, CDR1 is MNHNS and CDR2 SASEGT. The J segment lost 4 bases and the V segment lost 9 bases, leaving 10 bases of the junction unmatched. There are 14 residues in the CDR3. The entry originates in a study of cytomegalovirus exposure and HLA in healthy donors. Background on the study: The same platform was used for the 110 or so validation repertoires and the approximately 700 first-cohort repertoires, a later analysis reported. Findings of the study overall: TCR beta chains numbering roughly 150 were designated cytomegalovirus-associated.

Input material: PBMCs. V and J are TRBV6-1 and TRBJ2-7, with 9 nucleotides matching TRBD1. The receptor's source is a young woman in good health and CMV-seronegative. The chain's CDR3 is CARNKQGAWYEQYV. The CDR3 nucleotides are TGTGCCAGAAACAAACAGGGGGCATGGTACGAGCAGTACGTC.